These T cell receptor beta chains were read from a single sample in a study of cytomegalovirus exposure and HLA in healthy donors. Only in-frame clones appear in the TCRdb table, and some are missing; sequencing was by immunoSEQ multiplex PCR. The sample carries a few hundred thousand clones, 70% to 90% recorded once. The sample comprised PBMCs. These receptors were collected from a woman aged 18-30 years in good health and CMV-seronegative. CDR3s include the opening cysteine and the closing phenylalanine or tryptophan. A D gene is named only where the DNA matches it firmly. Expanded clones are given a class, and other clones once, few, many or no size at all.

CATSRARGSSYNEQFF TGTGCCACCAGCAGAGCCAGGGGAAGCTCCTACAATGAGCAGTTCTTC - TRBJ2-1 TRBV15 -
CASSFDRGRTPLHF TGTGCCAGCAGCTTTGACAGGGGTCGGACACCCCTCCACTTT TRBD1 TRBJ1-6 TRBV7-9 -
CASSPGGLAKNIQYF TGTGCCAGCAGCCCGGGGGGACTAGCCAAAAACATTCAGTACTTC TRBD2 TRBJ2-4 TRBV7-9 once
CAWSRDFLSSGNTIYF TGTGCCTGGAGCCGGGACTTCCTAAGCTCTGGAAACACCATATATTTT - TRBJ1-3 TRBV30 -
CASSQGRLASYNEQFF TGTGCCAGCAGCCAAGGCCGACTAGCTTCCTACAATGAGCAGTTCTTC TRBD2 TRBJ2-1 TRBV4-2 -
CASSEKTGGGNQPQHF TGTGCCAGCAGTGAGAAGACAGGGGGAGGCAATCAGCCCCAGCATTTT TRBD1 TRBJ1-5 TRBV6-1 few
CANQQLNSGNTIYF TGTGCCAACCAACAGCTTAACTCTGGAAACACCATATATTTT - TRBJ1-3 TRBV19 once
CASSDEVRLFGTLYF TGTGCCAGCAGTGACGAGGTCCGCTTGTTCGGGACACTTTACTTC - TRBJ2-5 TRBV6-4 -
CATSRGQYTEAFF TGTGCCACCAGCAGAGGACAGTACACTGAAGCTTTCTTT - TRBJ1-1 TRBV15 -
CASSNLGTGPAEAFF TGTGCCAGCAGCAACCTCGGGACAGGTCCGGCTGAAGCTTTCTTT - TRBJ1-1 TRBV21-1 -
CASSWGGTGSVNYGYTF TGTGCCAGCAGCTGGGGGGGCACAGGGTCCGTAAACTATGGCTACACCTTC - TRBJ1-2 TRBV5-4 -
CASSFADRVAYNEQFF TGCGCCAGCAGCTTCGCCGACAGGGTAGCCTACAATGAGCAGTTCTTC TRBD1 TRBJ2-1 TRBV5-1 once
CASRDRGLEYF TGTGCCAGCAGGGACAGGGGGCTGGAGTACTTC TRBD1 TRBJ2-7 TRBV27 -
CATSRGGEDGYTF TGTGCCACCAGCAGAGGGGGGGAAGATGGCTACACCTTC - TRBJ1-2 TRBV15 -
CASRILQGARETQYF TGTGCCAGCAGAATACTACAGGGGGCCCGAGAGACCCAGTACTTC TRBD1 TRBJ2-5 TRBV2 -
CASSVDRGGQFF TGTGCCAGCAGCGTAGATAGGGGGGGGCAGTTCTTC - TRBJ2-1 TRBV9 -
CASSRGQGSEQYF TGTGCCAGCAGTCGGGGACAGGGATCCGAGCAGTACTTC TRBD1 TRBJ2-7 TRBV6-5 -
CAISESRDLQPQHF TGTGCCATCAGTGAGTCGCGGGATTTACAGCCCCAGCATTTT - TRBJ1-5 TRBV10-3 -
CASPQCLAGGTDTQYF TGCGCCAGCCCTCAATGCCTAGCGGGGGGCACAGATACGCAGTATTTT TRBD2 TRBJ2-3 TRBV23-1 -
CSVAPKGLNNEQFF TGCAGCGTTGCCCCGAAGGGACTGAACAATGAGCAGTTCTTC - TRBJ2-1 TRBV29-1 -
CAISESVAGSSYEQYF TGTGCCATCAGTGAGTCCGTAGCGGGGAGCTCCTACGAGCAGTACTTC TRBD2 TRBJ2-7 TRBV10-3 -
CSSSSTGYGYTF TGTTCCAGCAGCTCGACAGGTTATGGCTACACCTTC - TRBJ1-2 TRBV7-9 -
CACDYGGNTIYF TGTGCCTGCGATTACGGTGGAAACACCATATATTTT - TRBJ1-3 TRBV30 -
CASSGGEGRSIPYNSPLHF TGTGCCAGCAGCGGGGGGGAGGGGCGAAGCATCCCCTATAATTCACCCCTCCACTTT - TRBJ1-6 TRBV7-2 -
CASSSLTDTQYF TGTGCCAGCAGCTCTCTAACAGATACGCAGTATTTT - TRBJ2-3 TRBV7-9 -
CASGGGEGAEAFF TGTGCCAGCGGAGGGGGGGAGGGCGCTGAAGCTTTCTTT - TRBJ1-1 TRBV13 few
CASSSSRRIPSHEQYF TGTGCCAGCAGCTCATCGCGGAGAATCCCCTCCCACGAGCAGTACTTC - TRBJ2-7 TRBV9 -
CASSEDSANTGELFF TGTGCCAGCAGCGAAGACAGCGCGAACACCGGGGAGCTGTTTTTT - TRBJ2-2 TRBV9 few
CASSLGGRSTEAFF TGTGCCAGCAGCTTAGGAGGGAGATCAACTGAAGCTTTCTTT - TRBJ1-1 TRBV13 -
CASSQDSWETGTGNTIYF TGCGCCAGCAGCCAAGATTCTTGGGAGACAGGGACTGGAAACACCATATATTTT TRBD1 TRBJ1-3 TRBV4-1 -
CATRTNSGNTIYF TGTGCCACCAGGACAAACTCTGGAAACACCATATATTTT - TRBJ1-3 TRBV25-1 few
CASSSPGTPNYEQYF TGTGCCAGCAGCTCTCCCGGGACTCCGAATTACGAGCAGTACTTC - TRBJ2-7 TRBV14 once
CASISTAGVNTEAFF TGTGCCAGCATCTCCACCGCCGGAGTTAACACTGAAGCTTTCTTT - TRBJ1-1 TRBV6-6 -
CASSPRATNEKLFF TGCGCCAGCAGCCCACGGGCAACTAATGAAAAACTGTTTTTT - TRBJ1-4 TRBV5-1 once
CSSSWTAGELFF TGTTCCAGCAGCTGGACAGCCGGGGAGCTGTTTTTT - TRBJ2-2 TRBV7-9 -
CASRATGSNSPLHF TGTGCCAGCAGAGCGACAGGGTCCAATTCACCCCTCCACTTT TRBD1 TRBJ1-6 TRBV7-9 few
CAWSPDRGAFF TGTGCCTGGAGTCCAGACCGGGGAGCTTTCTTT - TRBJ1-1 TRBV30 -
CAWSDRQNQPQHF TGTGCCTGGAGTGACAGGCAAAATCAGCCCCAGCATTTT - TRBJ1-5 TRBV30 -
CASSLRTGTDTGELFF TGTGCCAGTAGTCTCCGGACAGGGACGGACACCGGGGAGCTGTTTTTT TRBD1 TRBJ2-2 TRBV19 -
CASSLFSGGATDTQYF TGTGCCAGTAGCCTTTTTAGCGGGGGGGCAACAGATACGCAGTATTTT TRBD2 TRBJ2-3 TRBV19 -
CASSEGRDQPQHF TGTGCCAGCAGTGAGGGGAGGGATCAGCCCCAGCATTTT - TRBJ1-5 TRBV2 -
CASSIGAGSTDTQYF TGTGCCAGTAGTATAGGAGCGGGGTCAACAGATACGCAGTATTTT TRBD2 TRBJ2-3 TRBV19 -
CASSQVSSSSYNEQFF TGCGCCAGCAGCCAAGTGTCATCGAGCTCCTACAATGAGCAGTTCTTC - TRBJ2-1 TRBV4-1 -
CASSINVGPYEQYF TGTGCCAGTAGTATAAACGTGGGGCCCTACGAGCAGTACTTC - TRBJ2-7 TRBV19 -
CASSLNPAASSGNTIYF TGCGCCAGCAGCTTGAACCCAGCGGCGAGCTCTGGAAACACCATATATTTT - TRBJ1-3 TRBV5-1 -
CASSSFDRGYNQPQHF TGTGCCAGCAGTTCCTTCGACAGGGGCTACAATCAGCCCCAGCATTTT TRBD1 TRBJ1-5 TRBV2 -
CASREGDTEAFF TGTGCCAGCAGGGAAGGAGACACTGAAGCTTTCTTT - TRBJ1-1 TRBV2 -